Here is one T cell receptor (beta chain) with its context. The data were taken from a study of control samples from healthy donors and cancer patients. The method was immunoSEQ multiplex PCR; TCRdb's version includes in-frame clones alone and lacks a portion of them. The data hold more than 70,000 clones, with just over 90% observed a single time. The specimen was blood. The TCR sequence derives from a woman aged 30 to 39 in good health.

The CDR3 protein is CASSVRVDGTQYF. The CDR3 DNA follows: TGTGCCAGCAGCGTACGAGTCGATGGGACCCAGTACTTC. The V call is TRBV9, the J call TRBJ2-5; D is unresolved. The CDR3 length is 13 residues. In germline, CDR1 is SGDLS, CDR2 YYNGEE. V was shortened by 1 base and J by 7 bases, with 11 bases between the two germline ends.